The entry below gives a single T cell receptor beta chain sequence along with its context. This sample stems from a study of blood T cell repertoires in COVID-19. Background on the study: Sources were T cells, B-cell-depleted T cells, or PBMCs; the material itself was cDNA or gDNA.

The repertoire was sequenced with immunoSEQ multiplex PCR; TCRdb's copy has only in-frame clones and lacks some. The sample shows 300,000 to 450,000 clones, over 75% of them seen only once. The V end lost 3 bases, the J end lost 1 base, and 4 bases lay between the germline ends. The CDR3 length is 12 residues. Germline V gives CDR1 SGHDT, CDR2 YYEEEE. Clinical history reported by participants formed the basis on which cohorts were assigned. Recovered Cohort 3 donors showed two negative PCRs, clearance, or symptom resolution. The rearrangement joins TRBV5-6 to TRBJ1-1; D is undetermined. Sequencing input: PBMCs or T cells enriched from blood (not recorded which). The TCR was taken from a man aged 25 to 40 who had recovered from COVID-19. The DNA of the CDR3 is TGTGCCAGCAGCTCCGGGAACACTGAAGCTTTCTTT. It specifies CASSSGNTEAFF.